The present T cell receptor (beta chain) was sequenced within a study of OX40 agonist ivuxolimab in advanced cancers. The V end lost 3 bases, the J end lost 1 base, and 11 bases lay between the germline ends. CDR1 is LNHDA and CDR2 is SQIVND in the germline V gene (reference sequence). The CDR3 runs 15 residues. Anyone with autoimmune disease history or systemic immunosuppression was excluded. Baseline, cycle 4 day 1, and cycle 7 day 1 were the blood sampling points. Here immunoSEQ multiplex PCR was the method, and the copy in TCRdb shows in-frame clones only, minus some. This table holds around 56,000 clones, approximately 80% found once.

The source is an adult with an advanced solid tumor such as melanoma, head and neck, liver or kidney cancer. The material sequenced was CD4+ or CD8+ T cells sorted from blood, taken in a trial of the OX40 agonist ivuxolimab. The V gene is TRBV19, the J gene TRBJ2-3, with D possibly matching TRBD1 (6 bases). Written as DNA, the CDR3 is TGTGCCAGTAGTATGGCAGGGGACGGCACAGATACGCAGTATTTT. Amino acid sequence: CASSMAGDGTDTQYF.